Below, 9 T cell receptor beta chains from the same sample are listed, as sequenced in a study of cytomegalovirus exposure and HLA in healthy donors. PCR used 60 Vbeta primers and 13 Jbeta primers. TCRdb's table, derived via immunoSEQ multiplex PCR, lists solely in-frame clones and lacks some. Seen here are approximately 100,000 clones, approximately 80% observed once, and the top ten hold around 12%. Specimen: PBMCs. The receptor set was obtained from a woman aged 40-49 years in good health and CMV-seropositive.

The rearrangement links TRBV30 to TRBJ1-3, with D perhaps TRBD1 (6 bases). This CDR3 spans 15 amino acids. With 3 bases removed from V and 4 bases from J, the gap between germline ends came to 16 bases. CDR1 is GTSNPN and CDR2 is SVGIG in the germline V gene (reference sequence). The CDR3 coding sequence is TGTGCCTGGAGCCCGAAACAGGGTCTCGGAAACACCATATATTTT. Translation gives CAWSPKQGLGNTIYF.

Here the CDR3 reads CASSRSVTEDEQYF. CDR3 DNA: TGCGCCAGCAGCCGTTCTGTGACAGAAGACGAGCAGTACTTC. The V gene is TRBV5-1, the J gene TRBJ2-7; a weak D match, TRBD1 (5 bases). Deletions cut 4 bases from V and 5 bases from J, with 16 bases between. Germline CDR1 SGHRS, CDR2 YFSETQ. This CDR3 has 14 amino acids.

Only a few counts were recorded for this clone. The J gene is TRBJ2-1, the V gene TRBV18, with TRBD1 identical over 10 bases. The length of the CDR3 is 15 residues. CDR1 and CDR2 (germline): KGHSH, LQKENI. V trimming: 3 bases; J trimming: 9 bases; junction bases outside the gene matches: 8. As DNA, the CDR3 is TGTGCCAGCTCACCTCCGGGACAGGGGTACGGTGAGCAGTTCTTC. It specifies CASSPPGQGYGEQFF.

V and J are TRBV2 and TRBJ2-5; 8 nucleotides match TRBD1. Trimming at V came to 11 bases and at J to 3 bases, leaving 8 bases not matched to a gene. Per germline, CDR1 SNHLY and CDR2 FYNNEI. CDR3 length equals 13 residues. The CDR3 DNA is TGTGCCGGAGCCCTGGACAGGGAAGAGACCCAGTACTTC. Protein: CAGALDREETQYF. The whole variable domain, remainder taken from reference TRBV2 and TRBJ2-5, is EPEVTQTPSHQVTQMGQEVILRCVPISNHLYFYWYRQILGQKVEFLVSFYNNEISEKSEIFDDQFSVERPDGSNFTLKIRSTKLEDSAMYFCAGALDREETQYFGPGTRLLVL.

This chain links TRBV6-5 with TRBJ1-5; D is perhaps TRBD1 (5 bases). Trimming took 6 bases from V and 1 from J, leaving 10 bases between them. Germline lookup yields CDR1 MNHEY and CDR2 SVGAGI. The CDR3 sequence is 14 residues long. Here the CDR3 reads CASSDPGSNQPQHF. The CDR3 DNA reads TGTGCCAGCAGCGATCCAGGGAGCAATCAGCCCCAGCATTTT.

V and J are TRBV30 and TRBJ2-7, with D possibly matching TRBD1 (5 bases). CDR1 and CDR2 from the germline V gene are GTSNPN and SVGIG (reference sequence). Trimming stripped 0 bases from V and 3 bases from J, with 9 bases between. The CDR3 extends over 13 amino acids. In nucleotides, the CDR3 is TGTGCCTGGAGTGTAACAGGCCGCTACGAGCAGTACTTC. Its protein product is CAWSVTGRYEQYF. The whole variable domain, filled in from reference TRBV30 and TRBJ2-7, reads SQTIHQWPATLVQPVGSPLSLECTVEGTSNPNLYWYRQAAGRGLQLLFYSVGIGQISSEVPQNLSASRPQDRQFILSSKKLLLSDSGFYLCAWSVTGRYEQYFGPGTRLTVT.

This chain connects TRBV7-9 to TRBJ2-3; D is possibly TRBD2 (7 bases). Trimming pared 1 base from V and 4 bases from J, leaving 9 bases between. The CDR3 extends over 14 amino acids. CDR1 is SEHNR and CDR2 is FQNEAQ in the germline V gene (reference sequence). CDR3 amino acids: CASSLGGGADTQYF. The DNA for the CDR3 is TGTGCCAGCAGCTTAGGGGGGGGCGCAGATACGCAGTATTTT.

This clone was found a few times. The rearrangement joins TRBV5-4 to TRBJ2-1, with 8 bases lining up with TRBD2. The CDR3 spans 15 residues. Germline V gene sequence: CDR1 SGHNT, CDR2 YYREEE (reference sequence). With 5 bases clipped from V and 7 bases from J, the junction kept 11 bases outside the gene matches. CDR3 sequence: CASSGSLAGYNEQFF. CDR3 sequence (DNA): TGTGCCAGCAGTGGTAGCCTAGCGGGCTATAATGAGCAGTTCTTC.

The chain uses TRBV7-9 and TRBJ1-2, with 8 bases that match TRBD1. Germline V lookup: CDR1 SEHNR, CDR2 FQNEAQ (reference sequence). Losses at the gene ends were 5 bases for V and 2 bases for J; bases not matched to a gene: 10. CDR3 length: 16 amino acids. CDR3 protein: CASSHDAGQGNYGYTF. The CDR3 region has the DNA TGTGCCAGCAGCCACGACGCAGGACAGGGAAACTATGGCTACACCTTC. The complete variable domain, with remaining parts taken from reference TRBV7-9 and TRBJ1-2, reads DTGVSQNPRHKITKRGQNVTFRCDPISEHNRLYWYRQTLGQGPEFLTYFQNEAQLEKSRLLSDRFSAERPKGSFSTLEIQRTEQGDSAMYLCASSHDAGQGNYGYTFGSGTRLTVV.